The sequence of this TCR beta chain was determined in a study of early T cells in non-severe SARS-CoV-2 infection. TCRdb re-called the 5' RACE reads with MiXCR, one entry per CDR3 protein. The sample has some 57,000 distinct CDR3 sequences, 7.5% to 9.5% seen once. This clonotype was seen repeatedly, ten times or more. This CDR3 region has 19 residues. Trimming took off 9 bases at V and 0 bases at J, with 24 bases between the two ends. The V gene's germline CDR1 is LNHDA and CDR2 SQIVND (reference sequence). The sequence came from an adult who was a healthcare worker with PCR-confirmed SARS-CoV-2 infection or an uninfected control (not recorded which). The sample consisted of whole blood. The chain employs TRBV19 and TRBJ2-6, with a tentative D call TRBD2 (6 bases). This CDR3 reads CARGQRGTWALSGANVLTF. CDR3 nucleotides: TGTGCCAGAGGACAACGAGGGACTTGGGCCCTCTCTGGGGCCAACGTCCTGACTTTC.